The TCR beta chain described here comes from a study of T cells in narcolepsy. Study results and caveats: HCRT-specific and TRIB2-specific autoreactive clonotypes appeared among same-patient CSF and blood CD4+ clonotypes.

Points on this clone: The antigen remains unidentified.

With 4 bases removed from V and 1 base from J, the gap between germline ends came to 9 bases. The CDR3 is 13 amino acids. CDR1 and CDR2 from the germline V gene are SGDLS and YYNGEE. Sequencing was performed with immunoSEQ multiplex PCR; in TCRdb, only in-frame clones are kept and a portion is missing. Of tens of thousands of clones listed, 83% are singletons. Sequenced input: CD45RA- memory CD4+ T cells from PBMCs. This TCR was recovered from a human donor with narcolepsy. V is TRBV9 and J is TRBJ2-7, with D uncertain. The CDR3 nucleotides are TGTGCCAGCAGCCCCGACTCATCCTACGAGCAGTACTTC. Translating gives CASSPDSSYEQYF.